This entry lists 25 T cell receptor beta chains sequenced from one sample in a study of cytomegalovirus exposure and HLA in healthy donors (dated by TCRdb to between 2016 and 2019). The library relied on the immunoSEQ multiplex PCR assay. For the multiplex PCR, a mixture combining 60 forward primers for TCR Vbeta segments and 13 reverse primers for TCR Jbeta segments was used. TCRdb took this table from immuneACCESS and kept in-frame rearrangements with V and J called. Such tables lack part of the clones; where checked against another copy, unresolved V genes explain under half of the gap, and the rest is unexplained. This sample lists roughly 200,000 clones; 79% were detected once. The top ten constitute approximately 0.69% of the sample. Input material: PBMCs. All receptors come from a woman aged 40-49 years in good health and CMV-seronegative.

The chain couples TRBV4-2 to TRBJ2-7; the match to TRBD2 covers 11 bases. CDR1 is LGHNA and CDR2 is YNFKEQ in the germline V gene. The CDR3 length is 15 residues. J was trimmed by 6 bases and V by 3 bases; bases with no gene match: 7. The CDR3 here is CASSQLAGGPSEQYF. The CDR3 DNA reads as TGTGCCAGCAGCCAGTTAGCGGGAGGGCCTTCCGAGCAGTACTTC.

CDR3 bases: TGTGCCAGCAGCTTACCGGACAGGGTTACTCAACCCCTCGAGCAGTACTTC. Translation: CASSLPDRVTQPLEQYF. V and J are TRBV7-9 and TRBJ2-7; 8 nucleotides line up with TRBD1. Unmatched junction bases numbered 15, after V lost 2 bases and J lost 6 bases. Germline V gene sequence: CDR1 SEHNR, CDR2 FQNEAQ (reference sequence). CDR3 length: 17 residues.

CDR3 coding DNA: TGTGCCAGCAGTGAGCAGGGCCCCACAGGTGAGCAGTTCTTC. Protein product: CASSEQGPTGEQFF. The chain uses TRBV2 and TRBJ2-1; TRBD1 is a possible D gene (5 bases). The V end was cut by 3 bases, the J end by 9 bases, with 15 bases between. The germline CDR1 and CDR2 sequences are SNHLY and FYNNEI. The CDR3 runs to 14 residues.

The V and J genes are TRBV9 and TRBJ1-2, with 8 nucleotides matching TRBD1. V gave up 0 bases and J gave up 6 bases; unmatched junction bases: 13. This CDR3 region has 17 residues. Germline CDR1 reads SGDLS; CDR2 reads YYNGEE. The CDR3: CASSVGGQGAWLDGYTF. The CDR3, as DNA: TGTGCCAGCAGCGTAGGGGGGCAGGGGGCCTGGCTGGATGGCTACACCTTC. Filled out from reference TRBV9 and TRBJ1-2, the complete variable domain reads DSGVTQTPKHLITATGQRVTLRCSPRSGDLSVYWYQQSLDQGLQFLIQYYNGEERAKGNILERFSAQQFPDLHSELNLSSLELGDSALYFCASSVGGQGAWLDGYTFGSGTRLTVV.

The chain joins TRBV28 to TRBJ1-5; D possibly corresponds to TRBD1 (5 bases). V was trimmed by 6 bases and J by 0 bases, leaving 12 bases between them. The CDR3 has 15 amino acids. In germline, CDR1 is MDHEN, CDR2 SYDVKM. CDR3 coding DNA: TGTGCCAGCAGACGGACGACAGCTAGCAATCAGCCCCAGCATTTT. Amino acid sequence: CASRRTTASNQPQHF.

The chain combines TRBV7-3 with TRBJ2-5, with a possible D match to TRBD2 (6 bases). The CDR3 length is 15 residues. V lost 2 bases and J 5 bases, leaving 15 bases between the germline ends. Germline CDR1 reads SGHTA; CDR2 reads FQGTGA. The CDR3 spells CASSLDPGTQETQYF. CDR3 in DNA: TGTGCCAGCAGCTTAGACCCCGGGACTCAGGAGACCCAGTACTTC. Full variable domain (missing parts from reference TRBV7-3 and TRBJ2-5): GAGVSQTPSNKVTEKGKYVELRCDPISGHTALYWYRQSLGQGPEFLIYFQGTGAADDSGLPNDRFFAVRPEGSVSTLKIQRTERGDSAVYLCASSLDPGTQETQYFGPGTRLLVL.

This clone came up once. The gene calls are TRBV7-2 and TRBJ1-2; D is unclear. The CDR3 is 15 amino acids. Trimming cost V 5 bases and J 0 bases, with 13 bases left between them. CDR1 and CDR2 from the germline V gene are SGHTA and FQGNSA. The CDR3 spells CASSEGLKANYGYTF. In nucleotides, the CDR3 is TGTGCCAGCAGCGAAGGACTGAAAGCTAACTATGGCTACACCTTC.

This chain links TRBV5-1 with TRBJ2-3; D unresolved. CDR3 length equals 16 residues. Looked up from germline, CDR1 is SGHRS and CDR2 is YFSETQ. V was shortened by 0 bases and J by 0 bases, with 11 bases between the two germline ends. CDR3: CASSLDGPTSTDTQYF. In DNA form, the CDR3 reads TGCGCCAGCAGCTTGGATGGGCCCACTAGCACAGATACGCAGTATTTT.

The V call is TRBV25-1, the J call TRBJ2-3; D unclear. The CDR3 totals 12 residues. V lost 4 bases, J lost 5 bases, and 7 bases lay in between. Germline assignment: CDR1 MGHDK and CDR2 SYGVNS. For the CDR3, the DNA is TGTGCCAGCAGTGCCCAAATAGATACGCAGTATTTT. It codes for CASSAQIDTQYF.

The V gene is TRBV30, the J gene TRBJ2-7, with a weak D call TRBD1 (5 bases). CDR1 and CDR2 (germline): GTSNPN, SVGIG (reference sequence). The CDR3 length is 14 residues. Trimming shortened V by 4 bases and J by 3 bases, and 16 bases separated the two germline ends. The CDR3 DNA sequence: TGTGCCTGGACTCCCAGCCAGGGCCGCTACGAGCAGTACTTC. This codes for CAWTPSQGRYEQYF.

The rearrangement uses TRBV5-1 and TRBJ2-3; D gene uncertain. Deletions cut 2 bases from V and 5 bases from J, with 15 bases between. This CDR3 is 15 amino acids long. Germline assignment: CDR1 SGHRS and CDR2 YFSETQ. DNA of the CDR3: TGCGCCAGCAGCTTCGACCCAACGACATTAGATACGCAGTATTTT. It yields the protein CASSFDPTTLDTQYF. The variable domain in full, with the rest retrieved from reference TRBV5-1 and TRBJ2-3, is KAGVTQTPRYLIKTRGQQVTLSCSPISGHRSVSWYQQTPGQGLQFLFEYFSETQRNKGNFPGRFSGRQFSNSRSEMNVSTLELGDSALYLCASSFDPTTLDTQYFGPGTRLTVL.

CDR3 amino acids: CASNIGTGVIYGYTF. The CDR3 DNA is TGTGCCAGTAACATCGGGACAGGCGTAATATATGGCTACACCTTC. This chain uses TRBV19 with TRBJ1-2, with TRBD1 matching 8 bases. The CDR3 is made up of 15 amino acids. Germline V lookup: CDR1 LNHDA, CDR2 SQIVND (reference sequence). V lost 7 bases and J lost 5; bases outside the gene matches: 12.

To note about this clone: One junction end disagrees with the germline gene, perhaps due to a read error. V usage is TRBV13 and J usage is TRBJ1-2, with D uncertain. The CDR3 runs to 12 residues. CDR1 is PRHDT and CDR2 is FYEKMQ in the germline V gene (reference sequence). The CDR3 DNA reads TGTGCCAGCAGCCGGACTAACTATGGCTACACTTTC. Translating it yields CASSRTNYGYTF.

The rearrangement links TRBV29-1 to TRBJ2-1; 10 bases match TRBD2. With 7 bases clipped from V and 6 bases from J, the junction kept 9 bases outside the gene matches. The germline V gene encodes CDR1 SQVTM and CDR2 ANQGSEA. The CDR3 is 14 amino acids. CDR3 sequence: CSARWTSGPNEQFF. The CDR3 region has the DNA TGCAGCGCAAGGTGGACTAGCGGTCCCAATGAGCAGTTCTTC.

This chain uses TRBV19 with TRBJ2-7; D remains ambiguous. V lost 3 bases, J lost 0 bases, and 12 bases lay in between. Germline lookup yields CDR1 LNHDA and CDR2 SQIVND (reference sequence). The CDR3 sequence is 15 residues long. DNA for the CDR3: TGTGCCAGTAGTATCAATCGAATCAGCTCCTACGAGCAGTACTTC. It codes for CASSINRISSYEQYF. Complete variable domain (other parts from reference TRBV19 and TRBJ2-7): DGGITQSPKYLFRKEGQNVTLSCEQNLNHDAMYWYRQDPGQGLRLIYYSQIVNDFQKGDIAEGYSVSREKKESFPLTVTSAQKNPTAFYLCASSINRISSYEQYFGPGTRLTVT.

The V gene is TRBV19, the J gene TRBJ1-1; TRBD1 matches 7 bases. V gave up 2 bases and J gave up 1 base; unmatched junction bases: 4. CDR3 size: 15 residues. The germline V gene encodes CDR1 LNHDA and CDR2 SQIVND (reference sequence). CDR3 DNA: TGTGCCAGTAGTATAACGGCAGGGGGGAACACTGAAGCTTTCTTT. As protein: CASSITAGGNTEAFF. Variable domain in full (rest from reference TRBV19 and TRBJ1-1): DGGITQSPKYLFRKEGQNVTLSCEQNLNHDAMYWYRQDPGQGLRLIYYSQIVNDFQKGDIAEGYSVSREKKESFPLTVTSAQKNPTAFYLCASSITAGGNTEAFFGQGTRLTVV.

About this clone: Compared with germline, one end of the junction differs, possibly owing to a read error. In the same sample, other DNA sequences code for this CDR3. The chain couples TRBV7-2 to TRBJ2-7; maybe TRBD2 (6 bases). The CDR3 length is 12 residues. From germline, CDR1 is SGHTA and CDR2 FQGNSA. The CDR3 DNA follows: TGTGCCAGCAGCGTCCGGCCAGGGACTCCTCGATTC. As protein: CASSVRPGTPRF.

The chain carries TRBV6-1 and TRBJ1-1; perhaps TRBD1 as D (5 bases). The CDR3 runs 19 residues. CDR1 and CDR2 (germline): MNHNS, SASEGT. The ends were cut back, 2 bases at V and 3 bases at J, with 25 bases in the middle. The CDR3 region is CASSERKDTPFSPDTEAFF. In DNA, the CDR3 is TGTGCCAGCAGTGAAAGGAAGGACACACCATTTTCCCCGGACACTGAAGCTTTCTTT.

In regard to this clone: Sequence at one end of the junction differs from germline and may be a read error. This chain links TRBV5-6 with TRBJ2-3; D might be TRBD2 (5 bases). Germline lookup yields CDR1 SGHDT and CDR2 YYEEEE. This CDR3 has 15 amino acids. The CDR3 is CASTLALRDTDTQYF. The DNA of the CDR3 is TGTGCCAGCACCTTGGCCCTCCGGGACACAGATACGCAGTATTTT.

V is TRBV29-1 and J is TRBJ2-1; a possible D gene is TRBD1 (6 bases). The V and J ends lost 6 bases and 10 bases respectively, with 13 bases between them. The CDR3 length is 11 residues. Germline lookup yields CDR1 SQVTM and CDR2 ANQGSEA. CDR3 in amino acids: CSVEGHREQFF. The CDR3 DNA reads as TGCAGCGTCGAGGGACATCGGGAGCAGTTCTTC.

This clone appeared once. One end of the junction fails to match germline, which may point to a read error. This sequence joins TRBV5-1 and TRBJ1-1; D ambiguous. The CDR3 runs to 15 residues. Germline assignment: CDR1 SGHRS and CDR2 YFSETQ. The CDR3 DNA reads as TGTGCCAGCAGCCTAACTCGGGAGTTGAACACTGAAGCTTTCTTT. Its protein is CASSLTRELNTEAFF.

V is TRBV14 and J is TRBJ2-7; 14 bases fit TRBD2. V dropped 5 bases and J dropped 6; count of bases not matched to a gene: 12. Germline V gene data show CDR1 as SGHDN and CDR2 as FVKESK. This CDR3 comprises 17 residues. The CDR3: CASSYSGLAGGHVEQYF. The CDR3 DNA reads TGTGCCAGCAGCTATTCAGGACTAGCGGGGGGACATGTCGAGCAGTACTTC.

The chain is built from TRBV30 and TRBJ1-2; TRBD1 matches 8 bases. The CDR3 extends over 14 amino acids. V lost 3 bases to trimming and J lost 4 bases; unmatched junction nucleotides: 7. CDR1 and CDR2 from the germline V gene are GTSNPN and SVGIG (reference sequence). The DNA of the CDR3 is TGTGCCTGGAGCAGGACAGGGACGGGCTATGGCTACACCTTC. This encodes CAWSRTGTGYGYTF.

This chain connects TRBV5-1 to TRBJ2-7, with D perhaps matching TRBD2 (5 bases). The germline V and J ends were trimmed by 0 bases and 6 bases, with 19 bases remaining between them. The CDR3 loop spans 16 amino acids. Germline lookup yields CDR1 SGHRS and CDR2 YFSETQ. CDR3 coding DNA: TGCGCCAGCAGCTTGGCGTCGTCGGGGATCCGGGGCGAGCAGTACTTC. Protein product: CASSLASSGIRGEQYF.

This clone was counted a single time. The chain uses TRBV4-1 and TRBJ2-2; 7 nucleotides align to TRBD1. The germline gives CDR1 MGHRA, CDR2 YSYEKL. This CDR3 spans 17 amino acids. V dropped 4 bases and J dropped 7; count of bases not matched to a gene: 15. This CDR3 is CASSRSATGSLNGELFF. CDR3 coding DNA: TGCGCCAGCAGCCGATCGGCGACAGGGTCCCTGAACGGGGAGCTGTTTTTT.